One sample yielded the 27 T cell receptor beta chains listed below, sequenced in a study of kidney transplant recipient with SARS-CoV-2 infection. Each CDR3 protein gets one entry after TCRdb re-called the reads with MiXCR. The sample consists of approximately 240,000 distinct CDR3 sequences, 29% of them appearing once. Sequenced material: a blood sample, taken at baseline and on roughly day 110 from a kidney transplant recipient. All receptors come from a male patient aged 30 to 39 who had COVID-19 and was a kidney transplant recipient. Some T cells may trace back to the graft donor.

About this clonotype: A much larger clone is a single base away; this may be a read error. The rearrangement links TRBV7-6 to TRBJ2-7; D remains unclear. The CDR3 runs 13 residues. In germline, CDR1 is SGHVS, CDR2 FNYEAQ. CDR3 sequence: CANSPDPFHEQYF. CDR3 DNA: TGTGCCAACAGCCCCGACCCCTTCCACGAGCAGTACTTC.

This clonotype was recorded many times. The DNA is left out, because the CDR3 cannot be placed on it with certainty; the CDR3 is given as TCRdb lists it. V is TRBV21-1 and J is TRBJ2-7; the DNA was not compared with TRBD1, the D call given in the table. TRBV21-1 has pseudogene status. The CDR3 extends over 16 residues, inclusive of both ends. The CDR3 sequence is CASTSVGVGSAYEQYF.

With respect to this clonotype: A much bigger clone sits one base away, suggesting this may be a read error. V gene TRBV24-1 combines with J gene TRBJ1-2; D not resolved. V gave up 5 bases and J gave up 4 bases, with 22 bases separating them. The germline CDR1 and CDR2 sequences are KGHDR and SFDVKD. The CDR3 length is 17 residues. The CDR3 region has the DNA TGTGCCACCAGTGGTACGGATAGTACCAGAAAGACCTATGGCTACACCTTC. As protein: CATSGTDSTRKTYGYTF.

This clonotype was recorded many times. The chain combines TRBV6-5 with TRBJ2-7; D perhaps matches TRBD1 (6 bases). Trimming took 4 bases from V and 2 from J, leaving 12 bases between them. CDR1 is MNHEY and CDR2 is SVGAGI in the germline V gene. The CDR3 length is 14 residues. This chain's CDR3 is CASSFRDTTYEQYF. CDR3 DNA sequence: TGTGCCAGCAGTTTCCGGGACACTACCTACGAGCAGTACTTC.

This clonotype was found many times. This sequence joins TRBV5-4 and TRBJ2-2; maybe TRBD2 (6 bases). The CDR3 sequence is 15 residues long. The germline V and J ends were trimmed by 5 bases and 3 bases, with 14 bases remaining between them. Germline-derived CDR1 and CDR2 are SGHNT and YYREEE (reference sequence). The chain's CDR3 is CASRSQGEDTGELFF. In DNA, the CDR3 is TGTGCCAGCAGAAGTCAAGGGGAGGACACCGGGGAGCTGTTTTTT.

This clonotype showed up many times. The rearrangement joins TRBV6-2 or TRBV6-3 to TRBJ2-7, with TRBD1 identical over 7 bases. The V gene's germline CDR1 is MNHEY and CDR2 SVGEGT. V lost 2 bases, J lost 2 bases, and 12 bases stayed unmatched. The CDR3 runs to 17 residues. This CDR3 is CASSYIPDRSFTYEQYF. CDR3 in DNA: TGTGCCAGCAGTTACATCCCGGACAGGTCTTTCACCTACGAGCAGTACTTC.

Concerning this clonotype itself: One base separates it from a far larger clone, so it is likely a read error. The rearrangement links TRBV6-8 to TRBJ2-7, with D possibly matching TRBD1 (6 bases). Between the trimmed V and J ends, which lost 5 bases and 2 bases, there was a span of 10 bases. The germline V gene has CDR1 MNHGY and CDR2 SAAAGT. The CDR3 contains 13 residues. Here the CDR3 DNA reads TGTGCCAGCAGTCTGGACAGCACCTACGAGCAGTACTTC. Protein product: CASSLDSTYEQYF.

This clonotype was observed at least ten times. The rearrangement uses TRBV5-5 and TRBJ1-2; D unresolved. The germline V gene has CDR1 SGHKS and CDR2 YYEKEE (reference sequence). This CDR3 spans 16 amino acids. Deletions cut 4 bases from V and 4 bases from J, with 20 bases between. CDR3 amino acids: CASSRTYSADVYGYTF. The CDR3 DNA is TGTGCCAGCAGCCGAACGTACTCAGCGGATGTCTATGGCTACACCTTC.

In this sample, this clonotype turned up many times. The chain has TRBV6-5 and TRBJ2-7; TRBD1 agrees at 11 bases. The CDR3 consists of 16 residues. Germline V gene sequence: CDR1 MNHEY, CDR2 SVGAGI. The junction had 9 bases not matched to a gene; V was cut back by 5 bases and J by 3 bases. The CDR3 nucleotides are TGTGCCAGCAGTGGACAAAACGGGACAGGGGGCTACGAGCAGTACTTC. Translation gives CASSGQNGTGGYEQYF.

The chain is built from TRBV20-1 and TRBJ2-1; D remains ambiguous. The germline V and J ends were trimmed by 6 bases and 0 bases, with 6 bases remaining between them. CDR1 is DFQATT, CDR2 SNEGSKA, per germline (reference sequence). This CDR3 contains 12 residues. CDR3 region: CSAGTSYNEQFF. CDR3 sequence (DNA): TGCAGTGCCGGCACCTCCTACAATGAGCAGTTCTTC.

This clonotype was seen repeatedly, ten times or more. The V call is TRBV12-3 or TRBV12-4, the J call TRBJ1-6; D is unclear. Trimming cost V 3 bases and J 8 bases, with 5 bases left between them. CDR3 length: 12 residues. CDR3 loop: CASSFLYSPLHF. CDR3 nucleotides: TGTGCCAGCAGTTTTCTATATTCACCCCTCCACTTT.

This clonotype was recorded at least ten times. The chain employs TRBV29-1 and TRBJ1-3; weak D call: TRBD1 (5 bases). The CDR3 sequence is 13 residues long. V dropped 2 bases and J dropped 3 bases, with 8 bases sitting between them. CDR1 and CDR2 (germline): SQVTM, ANQGSEA. The CDR3 DNA sequence: TGCAGCGTTGAACGGGACCTTGGAAACACCATATATTTT. Amino acids: CSVERDLGNTIYF.

Worth noting for this clonotype: The junction differs from germline at one of its ends, possibly a read error. The V gene is TRBV7-3, the J gene TRBJ2-1; D ambiguous. CDR1 is SGHTA and CDR2 is FQGTGA in the germline V gene. CDR3 length equals 12 residues. The CDR3 DNA is TGTGCCAGCAGCTTAAGGGGTAATGGGCAGTTCTTC. Its translation: CASSLRGNGQFF.

Points on this clonotype: With a much larger clone just one base away, this may be a read error. The genes are TRBV11-1 and TRBJ1-2, with D hard to call. The CDR3 totals 17 residues. V shed 4 bases and J shed 4 bases, with 22 bases lying between them. Germline CDR1 reads SGHAT; CDR2 reads FQDESV (reference sequence). The CDR3 here is CASSCSLKAGKTYGYTF. CDR3 nucleotides: TGTGCCAGCAGCTGTAGTCTTAAGGCTGGAAAGACCTATGGCTACACCTTC.

This clonotype was found many times. The chain has TRBV20-1 and TRBJ2-5; 10 nucleotides align to TRBD2. Germline V gene lookup returns CDR1 DFQATT and CDR2 SNEGSKA (reference sequence). This CDR3 is 15 amino acids long. V shed 0 bases and J 3 bases; nucleotides not matched to a gene: 4. CDR3 protein: CSARDRLAGEETQYF. Written as DNA, the CDR3 is TGCAGTGCTAGAGACAGACTAGCGGGCGAAGAGACCCAGTACTTC.

Notes on this clonotype: A much larger clone differs from this one at a single base, so this may be a read error. This chain connects TRBV27 to TRBJ2-2, with D possibly TRBD2 on 6 matching bases. The CDR3 loop spans 16 amino acids. Germline assignment: CDR1 MNHEY and CDR2 SMNVEV (reference sequence). This CDR3 reads CASSLRPSEHTGELLF. For the CDR3, the DNA is TGTGCCAGCAGTCTAAGGCCTAGCGAGCACACCGGGGAGCTGTTATTT.

In the case of this clonotype: The CDR3 carries no conserved terminal phenylalanine or tryptophan, so it likely arises from a read error. The chain couples TRBV2 to TRBJ2-7; TRBD1 aligns across 11 bases. V lost 7 bases to trimming and J lost 7 bases; unmatched junction nucleotides: 21. Germline CDR1 and CDR2: SNHLY and FYNNEI. This CDR3 has 18 residues. The chain's CDR3 is CASTDPGYVGQGALEQYS. CDR3 coding DNA: TGTGCCAGCACCGATCCAGGGTATGTTGGACAGGGGGCACTAGAGCAGTACTCC.

This clonotype was counted ten times or more. The V and J genes are TRBV7-8 and TRBJ2-7; weak D call: TRBD1 (5 bases). This CDR3 region has 18 residues. Germline CDR1 and CDR2: SGHVS and FQNEAQ. V was shortened by 2 bases and J by 3 bases, with 23 bases between the two germline ends. This CDR3 reads CASSLHGRGAALYYEQYF. In DNA form, the CDR3 reads TGTGCCAGCAGCTTACACGGCCGTGGGGCAGCCTTATACTACGAGCAGTACTTC.

In regard to this clonotype: With a much larger clone just one base away, this may be a read error. The DNA for the CDR3 is TGCGCCACACAAGACTTGAACACCGGGGAGCTGTTTTTT. It is translated as CATQDLNTGELFF. The chain is built from TRBV4-1 and TRBJ2-2; D is unresolved. Germline V lookup: CDR1 MGHRA, CDR2 YSYEKL. Deletions cut 10 bases from V and 1 base from J, with 10 bases between. The CDR3 covers 13 residues.

In this sample, this clonotype turned up many times. The gene calls are TRBV3-1 and TRBJ2-1; the D gene is possibly TRBD2 (6 bases). The CDR3 has 16 amino acids. V lost 0 bases, J lost 4 bases, and 13 bases lay in between. Per germline, CDR1 LGHDT and CDR2 YNNKEL (reference sequence). The CDR3 is CASSQDLSGLYNEQFF. In DNA, the CDR3 is TGTGCCAGCAGCCAAGATCTGAGCGGGTTATACAATGAGCAGTTCTTC.

The CDR3, as DNA: TGTGCCAGCAGCGATGTGTGTACCCTTCGAAAGACCTATGGCTACACCTTC. Translation gives CASSDVCTLRKTYGYTF. V usage is TRBV3-1 and J usage is TRBJ1-2, with no clear D. Germline V gene lookup returns CDR1 LGHDT and CDR2 YNNKEL (reference sequence). This CDR3 has 17 residues. V lost 5 bases and J lost 4, with 23 bases in between.

This clonotype came up a few times. The chain joins TRBV5-1 to TRBJ2-3, with a weak D call TRBD2 (6 bases). V was trimmed by 1 base and J by 6 bases, leaving 15 bases between them. CDR1 is SGHRS, CDR2 YFSETQ, per germline. The CDR3 has 15 amino acids. CDR3 in DNA: TGCGCCAGCAGCTTGTTATGGCGGGAAGGGGATACGCAGTATTTT. Translated: CASSLLWREGDTQYF.

The table lists this clonotype with a few counts. The J gene is TRBJ2-1, the V gene TRBV6-4; D may be TRBD1 (6 bases). V lost 3 bases, J lost 10 bases, and 22 bases lay in between. Germline V gives CDR1 MRHNA, CDR2 SNTAGT. The CDR3 covers 16 residues. CDR3 nucleotide sequence: TGTGCCAGCAGTGAGACGGGGTCTAGTGGGGGCCGGGAGCAGTTCTTC. It is translated as CASSETGSSGGREQFF.

This clonotype was found many times. The chain joins TRBV30 to TRBJ1-2, with D perhaps TRBD1 (5 bases). This CDR3 spans 13 amino acids. The germline V and J ends were trimmed by 1 base and 4 bases, with 10 bases remaining between them. Germline V lookup: CDR1 GTSNPN, CDR2 SVGIG (reference sequence). Here the CDR3 reads CAWSGGRGYGYTF. Here the CDR3 DNA reads TGTGCCTGGAGTGGGGGCCGGGGCTATGGCTACACCTTC.

In this sample, this clonotype turned up many times. The chain recombines TRBV7-3 with TRBJ2-5, with D possibly matching TRBD1 (5 bases). V lost 4 bases to trimming and J lost 5 bases, with 14 bases between them. The CDR3 contains 14 residues. Germline V CDR1 and CDR2: SGHTA, FQGTGA. CDR3 coding DNA: TGTGCCAGCAGCTCCGGCCAGGGTTCGGAGACCCAGTACTTC. Translation gives CASSSGQGSETQYF. Together with reference TRBV7-3 and TRBJ2-5, the CDR3 gives the full variable domain: GAGVSQTPSNKVTEKGKYVELRCDPISGHTALYWYRQSLGQGPEFLIYFQGTGAADDSGLPNDRFFAVRPEGSVSTLKIQRTERGDSAVYLCASSSGQGSETQYFGPGTRLLVL.

Many counts were recorded for this clonotype. The chain joins TRBV6-6 to TRBJ1-5; D not resolved. Trimming left V 6 bases short and J 2 bases short, with 14 bases between. CDR1 MNHNY and CDR2 SVGAGI come from the germline V gene (reference sequence). The CDR3 runs 15 residues. CDR3 amino acids: CASSFGVFGNQPQHF. The CDR3 nucleotides read TGTGCCAGCAGCTTTGGGGTATTTGGCAATCAGCCCCAGCATTTT.

This clonotype was recorded many times. This chain connects TRBV12-3 or TRBV12-4 to TRBJ2-1; tentatively, D is TRBD1 (5 bases). The V end lost 7 bases, the J end lost 4 bases, and 14 bases lay between the germline ends. The CDR3 length is 14 residues. CDR3 in DNA: TGTGCCAGCAATATGCAGGGCCCTTACAATGAGCAGTTCTTC. It encodes CASNMQGPYNEQFF.